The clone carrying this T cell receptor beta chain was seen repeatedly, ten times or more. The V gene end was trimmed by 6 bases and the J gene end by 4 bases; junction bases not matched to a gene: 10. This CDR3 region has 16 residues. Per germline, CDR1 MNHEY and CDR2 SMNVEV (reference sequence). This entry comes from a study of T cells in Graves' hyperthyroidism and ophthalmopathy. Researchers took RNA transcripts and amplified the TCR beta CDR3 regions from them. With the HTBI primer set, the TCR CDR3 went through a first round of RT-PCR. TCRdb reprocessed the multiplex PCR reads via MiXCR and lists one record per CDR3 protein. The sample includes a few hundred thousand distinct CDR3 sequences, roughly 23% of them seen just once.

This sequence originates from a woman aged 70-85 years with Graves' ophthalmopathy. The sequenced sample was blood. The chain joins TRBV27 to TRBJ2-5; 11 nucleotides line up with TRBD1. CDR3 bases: TGTGCCAGCAGATTTACCGGGACAGGGGGGGTAGAGACCCAGTACTTC. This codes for CASRFTGTGGVETQYF.